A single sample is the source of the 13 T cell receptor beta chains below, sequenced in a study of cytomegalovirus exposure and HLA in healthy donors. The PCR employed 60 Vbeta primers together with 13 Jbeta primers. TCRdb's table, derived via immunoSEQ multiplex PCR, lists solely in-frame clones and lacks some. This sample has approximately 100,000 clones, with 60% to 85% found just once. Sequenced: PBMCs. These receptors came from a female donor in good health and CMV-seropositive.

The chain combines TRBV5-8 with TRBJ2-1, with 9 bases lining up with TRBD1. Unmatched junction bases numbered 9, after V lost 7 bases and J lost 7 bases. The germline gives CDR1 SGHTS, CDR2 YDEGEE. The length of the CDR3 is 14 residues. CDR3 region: CASSFWDRVNEQFF. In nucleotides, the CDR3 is TGTGCCAGCTCCTTCTGGGACAGGGTGAATGAGCAGTTCTTC.

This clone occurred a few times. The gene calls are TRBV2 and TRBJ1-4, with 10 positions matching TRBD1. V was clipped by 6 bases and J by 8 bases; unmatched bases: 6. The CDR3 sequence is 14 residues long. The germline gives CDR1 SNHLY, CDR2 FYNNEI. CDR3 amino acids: CASRPGQGQEKLFF. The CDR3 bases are TGTGCCAGCAGGCCGGGACAGGGGCAAGAAAAACTGTTTTTT.

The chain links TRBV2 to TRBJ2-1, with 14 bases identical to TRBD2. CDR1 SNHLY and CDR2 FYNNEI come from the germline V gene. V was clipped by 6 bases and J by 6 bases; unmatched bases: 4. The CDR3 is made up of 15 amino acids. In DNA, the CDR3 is TGTGCCAGCAGAGGGACTAGCGGGAGTACCAATGAGCAGTTCTTC. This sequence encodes CASRGTSGSTNEQFF.

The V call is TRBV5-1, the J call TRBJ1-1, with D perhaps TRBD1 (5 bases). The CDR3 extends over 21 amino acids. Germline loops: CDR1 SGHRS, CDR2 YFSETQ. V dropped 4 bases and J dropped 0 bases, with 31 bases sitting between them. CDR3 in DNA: TGCGCCAGCAGCGCCATAAGGAGGGGACTGGAAGACTTTAACATGAACACTGAAGCTTTCTTT. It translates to CASSAIRRGLEDFNMNTEAFF.

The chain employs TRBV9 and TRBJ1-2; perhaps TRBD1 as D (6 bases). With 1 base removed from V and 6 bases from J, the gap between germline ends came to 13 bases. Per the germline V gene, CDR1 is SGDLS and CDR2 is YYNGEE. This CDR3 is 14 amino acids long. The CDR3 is CASSVTHAGDGYTF. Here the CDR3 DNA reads TGTGCCAGCAGCGTAACGCATGCAGGGGATGGCTACACCTTC.

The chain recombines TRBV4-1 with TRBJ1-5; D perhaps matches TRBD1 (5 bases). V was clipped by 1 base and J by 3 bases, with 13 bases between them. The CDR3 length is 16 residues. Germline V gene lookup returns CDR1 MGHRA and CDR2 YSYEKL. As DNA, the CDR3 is TGCGCCAGCAGCCAAGTAACCAGACAGCTCAATCAGCCCCAGCATTTT. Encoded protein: CASSQVTRQLNQPQHF.

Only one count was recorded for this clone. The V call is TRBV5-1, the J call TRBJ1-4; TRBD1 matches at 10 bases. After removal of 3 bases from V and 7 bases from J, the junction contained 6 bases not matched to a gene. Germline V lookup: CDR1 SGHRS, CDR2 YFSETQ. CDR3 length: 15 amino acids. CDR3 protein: CASSYTGTGVEKLFF. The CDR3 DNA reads TGCGCCAGCAGCTACACCGGGACAGGGGTTGAAAAACTGTTTTTT. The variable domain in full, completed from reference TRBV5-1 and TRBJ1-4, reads KAGVTQTPRYLIKTRGQQVTLSCSPISGHRSVSWYQQTPGQGLQFLFEYFSETQRNKGNFPGRFSGRQFSNSRSEMNVSTLELGDSALYLCASSYTGTGVEKLFFGSGTQLSVL.

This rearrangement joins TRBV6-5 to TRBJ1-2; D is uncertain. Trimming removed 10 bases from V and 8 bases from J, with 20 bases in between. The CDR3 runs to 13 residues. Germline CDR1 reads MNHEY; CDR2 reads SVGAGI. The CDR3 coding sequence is TGTGCCACCTGGAGGAACAGCCACTTGGGCTACACCTTC. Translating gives CATWRNSHLGYTF.

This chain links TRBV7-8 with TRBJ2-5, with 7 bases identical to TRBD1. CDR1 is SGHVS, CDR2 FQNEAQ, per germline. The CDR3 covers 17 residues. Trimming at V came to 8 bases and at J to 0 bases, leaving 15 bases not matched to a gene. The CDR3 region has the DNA TGTGCCAGCGAGTACCCCGACAGGGCGCGATACCAAGAGACCCAGTACTTC. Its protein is CASEYPDRARYQETQYF.

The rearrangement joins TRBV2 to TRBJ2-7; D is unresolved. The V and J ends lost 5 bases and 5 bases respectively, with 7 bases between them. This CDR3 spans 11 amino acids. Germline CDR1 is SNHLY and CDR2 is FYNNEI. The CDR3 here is CASSYSHEQYF. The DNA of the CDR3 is TGTGCCAGCAGTTACAGCCACGAGCAGTACTTC. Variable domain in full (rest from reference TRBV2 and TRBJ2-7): EPEVTQTPSHQVTQMGQEVILRCVPISNHLYFYWYRQILGQKVEFLVSFYNNEISEKSEIFDDQFSVERPDGSNFTLKIRSTKLEDSAMYFCASSYSHEQYFGPGTRLTVT.

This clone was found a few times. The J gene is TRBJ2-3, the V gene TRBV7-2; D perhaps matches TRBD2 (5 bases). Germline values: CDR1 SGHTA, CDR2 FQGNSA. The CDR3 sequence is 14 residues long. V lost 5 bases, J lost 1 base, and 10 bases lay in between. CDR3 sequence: CASSATSGTDTQYF. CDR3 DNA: TGTGCCAGCAGCGCCACTAGTGGCACAGATACGCAGTATTTT.

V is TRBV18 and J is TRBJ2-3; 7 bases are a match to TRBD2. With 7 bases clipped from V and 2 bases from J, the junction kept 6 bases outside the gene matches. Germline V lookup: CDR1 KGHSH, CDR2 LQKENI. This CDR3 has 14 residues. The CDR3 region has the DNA TGTGCCAGCTTGGGCGGGGGAATCACAGATACGCAGTATTTT. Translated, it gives CASLGGGITDTQYF.

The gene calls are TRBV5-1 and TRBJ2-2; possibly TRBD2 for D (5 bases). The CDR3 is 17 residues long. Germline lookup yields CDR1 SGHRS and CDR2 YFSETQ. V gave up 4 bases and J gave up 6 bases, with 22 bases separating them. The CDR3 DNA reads TGCGCCAGCAGCGGAAGTTTTGAGGGCGGGCGGGCCGGGGAGCTGTTTTTT. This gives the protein CASSGSFEGGRAGELFF.